Presented here are 25 T cell receptor beta chains from one specimen sequenced in a study of hypomethylating agent response in myelodysplastic syndrome. Sequenced by immunoSEQ multiplex PCR; TCRdb stores in-frame clones only, minus some. The table records about 5,100 clones, around 81% of them present only once. Sequences were derived from bone marrow, sampled before or after starting hypomethylating agent treatment for myelodysplastic syndrome (not recorded which). Receptors were obtained from a human donor with myelodysplastic syndrome.

The J gene is TRBJ2-6, the V gene TRBV18, with TRBD1 matching over 12 bases. Germline trimming cut 5 bases from V and 0 bases from J; bases unmatched to any gene: 11. Germline V gene data show CDR1 as KGHSH and CDR2 as LQKENI. The CDR3 totals 20 residues. In DNA, the CDR3 is TGTGCCAGCTCATCCCTCCGGGACAGGGGGCTTCTCTCTGGGGCCAACGTCCTGACTTTC. Amino acids: CASSSLRDRGLLSGANVLTF.

The chain links TRBV7-9 to TRBJ2-5; D possibly corresponds to TRBD2 (6 bases). CDR3 length equals 13 residues. V was trimmed by 5 bases and J by 5 bases, leaving 12 bases between them. The germline CDR1 and CDR2 sequences are SEHNR and FQNEAQ (reference sequence). CDR3 coding DNA: TGTGCCAGCAGCATACTAGCACGGGAGACCCAGTACTTC. Its protein is CASSILARETQYF. Full variable domain (remainder filled in from reference TRBV7-9 and TRBJ2-5): DTGVSQNPRHKITKRGQNVTFRCDPISEHNRLYWYRQTLGQGPEFLTYFQNEAQLEKSRLLSDRFSAERPKGSFSTLEIQRTEQGDSAMYLCASSILARETQYFGPGTRLLVL.

The rearrangement links TRBV19 to TRBJ1-2; 7 positions agree with TRBD1. The V segment lost 8 bases and the J segment 8 bases; nucleotides outside the gene matches: 5. CDR1 LNHDA and CDR2 SQIVND come from the germline V gene (reference sequence). This CDR3 has 11 residues. CDR3 region: CASRQGSGYTF. Written as DNA, the CDR3 is TGTGCCAGTCGACAGGGTTCAGGCTACACCTTC.

V and J are TRBV27 and TRBJ1-1; possible D gene TRBD1, 6 bases. This CDR3 is built from 15 residues. The germline V gene has CDR1 MNHEY and CDR2 SMNVEV (reference sequence). The V end lost 5 bases, the J end lost 10 bases, and 23 bases lay between the germline ends. The CDR3 sequence: CASSPPGIWGRGAFF. The CDR3 coding sequence is TGTGCCAGCAGTCCGCCCGGTATTTGGGGCAGGGGAGCTTTCTTT.

This clone is large (0.1 to 1%). V usage is TRBV6-4 and J usage is TRBJ1-4; D ambiguous. This CDR3 has 15 residues. Germline CDR1 is MRHNA and CDR2 is SNTAGT. V was cut by 0 bases and J by 2 bases, with 7 bases left in between. Here the CDR3 DNA reads TGTGCCAGCAGTGACTCTACAGTTACTAATGAAAAACTGTTTTTT. Translation: CASSDSTVTNEKLFF.

Only one count was recorded for this clone. The genes are TRBV9 and TRBJ2-1; D might be TRBD2 (5 bases). The V and J ends lost 1 base and 9 bases respectively, with 20 bases between them. In germline, CDR1 is SGDLS, CDR2 YYNGEE. The length of the CDR3 is 16 residues. The DNA for the CDR3 is TGTGCCAGCAGCGTACCCCCGGCTAGCCATACCGGTGAGCAGTTCTTC. The encoded protein is CASSVPPASHTGEQFF.

V gene TRBV5-1 combines with J gene TRBJ1-2; possibly TRBD1 for D (5 bases). The V end lost 4 bases, the J end lost 7 bases, and 20 bases lay between the germline ends. CDR1 and CDR2 from the germline V gene are SGHRS and YFSETQ. The CDR3 is made up of 15 amino acids. For the CDR3, the DNA is TGCGCCAGCAGCACCATGGCGTCAGGGAACAGTGGCTACACCTTC. Its translation is CASSTMASGNSGYTF.

V usage is TRBV27 and J usage is TRBJ2-7; D call uncertain. This CDR3 region has 13 residues. Between the trimmed V and J ends, which lost 0 bases and 3 bases, there was a span of 6 bases. Germline V gene sequence: CDR1 MNHEY, CDR2 SMNVEV (reference sequence). CDR3 region: CASSLSRSYEQYF. The CDR3 coding sequence is TGTGCCAGCAGTTTATCGCGCAGCTACGAGCAGTACTTC.

The V and J genes are TRBV7-2 and TRBJ1-4, with D tentatively TRBD1 (5 bases). The CDR3 contains 15 residues. Trimming left V 1 base short and J 3 bases short, with 9 bases between. The germline CDR1 and CDR2 sequences are SGHTA and FQGNSA. This chain's CDR3 is CASSLVGRANEKLFF. The DNA for the CDR3 is TGTGCCAGCAGCTTAGTGGGCAGGGCTAATGAAAAACTGTTTTTT.

V usage is TRBV5-6 and J usage is TRBJ2-2, with TRBD1 matching 8 bases. V lost 0 bases to trimming and J lost 4 bases; unmatched junction nucleotides: 5. The CDR3 runs to 16 residues. CDR1 SGHDT and CDR2 YYEEEE come from the germline V gene. CDR3 DNA sequence: TGTGCCAGCAGCTTGGAAGGACAGGGTGTCACCGGGGAGCTGTTTTTT. This codes for CASSLEGQGVTGELFF.

The chain has TRBV20-1 and TRBJ1-1; 10 nucleotides line up with TRBD1. CDR1 DFQATT and CDR2 SNEGSKA come from the germline V gene (reference sequence). This CDR3 has 10 residues. The CDR3 protein is CRGQGAEAFF. CDR3 nucleotides: TGCAGAGGACAGGGGGCTGAAGCTTTCTTT.

This clone appeared a few times. The V gene is TRBV6-4, the J gene TRBJ1-2, with a weak D call TRBD1 (6 bases). V lost 5 bases and J lost 7, with 14 bases in between. Per the germline V gene, CDR1 is MRHNA and CDR2 is SNTAGT. CDR3 length: 13 amino acids. The DNA for the CDR3 is TGTGCCAGCAGTCTTTACAGGGTCCGTGGCTACACCTTC. Its translation is CASSLYRVRGYTF.

V is TRBV13 and J is TRBJ1-5; D remains ambiguous. CDR3 size: 15 residues. Per germline, CDR1 PRHDT and CDR2 FYEKMQ (reference sequence). Between the trimmed V and J ends, which lost 0 bases and 3 bases, there was a span of 9 bases. The CDR3 loop is CASSLGLSPNQPQHF. CDR3 coding DNA: TGTGCCAGCAGCTTAGGCCTGAGTCCCAATCAGCCCCAGCATTTT.

V usage is TRBV2 and J usage is TRBJ1-4; 8 bases are shared with TRBD1. This CDR3 has 11 residues. CDR1 is SNHLY, CDR2 FYNNEI, per germline. Trimming removed 5 bases from V and 16 bases from J; junction bases left unmatched: 6. The CDR3 nucleotides read TGTGCCAGCAGTACAACAGGGGGAAGGTTTTTT. Protein sequence: CASSTTGGRFF.

The chain couples TRBV14 to TRBJ2-3; tentatively, D is TRBD2 (6 bases). Trimming took off 6 bases at V and 11 bases at J, with 12 bases between the two ends. The length of the CDR3 is 11 residues. CDR1 and CDR2 (germline): SGHDN, FVKESK. This CDR3 reads CASSPGGRQYF. The DNA of the CDR3 is TGTGCCAGCAGTCCCGGGGGTAGGCAGTATTTT.

The J gene is TRBJ2-5, the V gene TRBV6-1, with unresolved D. The CDR3 is made up of 16 amino acids. With 3 bases removed from V and 5 bases from J, the gap between germline ends came to 19 bases. Germline V gene data show CDR1 as MNHNS and CDR2 as SASEGT. CDR3 sequence reads: CASSDSDMTLLETQYF. CDR3 in DNA: TGTGCCAGCAGTGACAGCGACATGACCCTTCTGGAGACCCAGTACTTC.

This chain connects TRBV25-1 to TRBJ1-1; D is uncertain. This CDR3 has 14 residues. Germline V gene sequence: CDR1 MGHDK, CDR2 SYGVNS. Trimming pared 3 bases from V and 3 bases from J, leaving 11 bases between. The chain's CDR3 is CASSERVKDTEAFF. CDR3 nucleotides: TGTGCCAGCAGTGAGCGAGTCAAGGACACTGAAGCTTTCTTT.

The genes are TRBV6-5 and TRBJ1-2, with a tentative D call TRBD1 (5 bases). The germline V gene has CDR1 MNHEY and CDR2 SVGAGI. V was trimmed by 0 bases and J by 1 base, leaving 6 bases between them. The CDR3 consists of 14 residues. Written as DNA, the CDR3 is TGTGCCAGCAGTTACTCCGGGGGTAACTATGGCTACACCTTC. Its translation: CASSYSGGNYGYTF.

The rearrangement uses TRBV5-4 and TRBJ2-7; D possibly uses TRBD1 or TRBD2 (5 bases each). The V end was cut by 4 bases, the J end by 7 bases, with 18 bases between. Germline V gives CDR1 SGHNT, CDR2 YYREEE (reference sequence). The CDR3 spans 14 residues. The CDR3 DNA follows: TGTGCCAGCAGCCGGGACGGTGGGTCGGGGGAGCAGTACTTC. Its protein is CASSRDGGSGEQYF. Drawing the rest from reference TRBV5-4 and TRBJ2-7, the complete variable domain is ETGVTQSPTHLIKTRGQQVTLRCSSQSGHNTVSWYQQALGQGPQFIFQYYREEENGRGNFPPRFSGLQFPNYSSELNVNALELDDSALYLCASSRDGGSGEQYFGPGTRLTVT.

The chain uses TRBV18 and TRBJ2-7; possible D gene TRBD2, 6 bases. The V and J ends lost 6 bases and 0 bases respectively, with 15 bases between them. CDR1 KGHSH and CDR2 LQKENI come from the germline V gene. This CDR3 has 15 amino acids. CDR3 sequence reads: CASSSAGFYSYEQYF. The DNA for the CDR3 is TGTGCCAGCTCGTCCGCGGGATTTTACTCCTACGAGCAGTACTTC.

The chain employs TRBV30 and TRBJ1-1; TRBD1 is a possible D gene (6 bases). CDR3 length: 15 residues. CDR1 and CDR2 from the germline V gene are GTSNPN and SVGIG (reference sequence). The V end was cut by 1 base, the J end by 4 bases, with 16 bases between. Here the CDR3 reads CAWSEGRGAGTEAFF. Here the CDR3 DNA reads TGTGCCTGGAGTGAGGGCCGGGGGGCCGGCACTGAAGCTTTCTTT.

This clone turned up a few times. The rearrangement joins TRBV11-3 to TRBJ2-5; 7 bases match TRBD1. Trimming cost V 5 bases and J 6 bases; bases outside gene matches: 6. The CDR3 contains 13 residues. Germline CDR1 SGHNT, CDR2 YENEEA. CDR3: CASSPGQEKTQYF. The CDR3 nucleotides read TGTGCCAGCAGCCCTGGACAGGAGAAGACCCAGTACTTC. The full variable domain, with the rest looked up from reference TRBV11-3 and TRBJ2-5, is EAGVVQSPRYKIIEKKQPVAFWCNPISGHNTLYWYLQNLGQGPELLIRYENEEAVDDSQLPKDRFSAERLKGVDSTLKIQPAELGDSAVYLCASSPGQEKTQYFGPGTRLLVL.

The chain is built from TRBV5-4 and TRBJ1-2; no definite D call. Germline CDR1 SGHNT, CDR2 YYREEE (reference sequence). V lost 5 bases and J lost 4, with 21 bases in between. The CDR3 has 16 residues. CDR3 DNA sequence: TGTGCCAGCAGTCTGAGTGGGAGCCCCTTTCGCTATGGCTACACCTTC. This codes for CASSLSGSPFRYGYTF. The variable domain in full, completed from reference TRBV5-4 and TRBJ1-2, reads ETGVTQSPTHLIKTRGQQVTLRCSSQSGHNTVSWYQQALGQGPQFIFQYYREEENGRGNFPPRFSGLQFPNYSSELNVNALELDDSALYLCASSLSGSPFRYGYTFGSGTRLTVV.

This chain uses TRBV7-9 with TRBJ2-5; TRBD1 might be the D (6 bases). Judging by the DNA end, TRBJ2-7 fits better; the J call may be wrong. CDR3 length: 18 amino acids. Germline CDR1 reads SEHNR; CDR2 reads FQNEAQ (reference sequence). The CDR3 coding sequence is TGTGCCAGCAGCTTCTCTCGGTTTCGGCAGGGGACCTCCTACGAGCAGTACTTC. This sequence encodes CASSFSRFRQGTSYEQYF.

The chain recombines TRBV11-1 with TRBJ2-2, with 7 bases that match TRBD1. The germline gives CDR1 SGHAT, CDR2 FQDESV (reference sequence). Unmatched junction bases numbered 4, after V lost 2 bases and J lost 7 bases. This CDR3 region has 14 residues. CDR3: CASSLPGQFGELFF. The CDR3 nucleotides are TGTGCCAGCAGCTTACCGGGACAGTTCGGGGAGCTGTTTTTT.